The present T cell receptor beta chain was sequenced within a study of identical twins. Study results and limitations: These conclusions were based on statistical analysis (cross-sectional, not following the same donors). Reduced insertions were recorded for abundant cord blood beta clonotypes, with no such pattern in memory repertoires.

TCRdb analysed the 5' RACE reads with MiXCR anew, one entry per CDR3 protein. Of roughly 1.6 million distinct CDR3 sequences in the sample, about 30% were seen once. About this clonotype: Antigen specificity is unknown.

V lost 1 base and J lost 12, with 18 bases in between. Germline V CDR1 and CDR2: DFQATT, SNEGSKA (reference sequence). This CDR3 has 13 residues. Sequences were obtained from cord blood. This chain connects TRBV20-1 to TRBJ1-2, with D possibly being TRBD1 (6 bases). The origin of this receptor is a newborn girl in good health. The CDR3 DNA is TGCAGTGCTAGAGTTAGGTTGTGGGGGCAAAACACCTTC. This gives the protein CSARVRLWGQNTF.